The clone carrying this T cell receptor beta chain occurred a few times. Germline assignment: CDR1 MNHNS and CDR2 SASEGT. Between the trimmed V and J ends, which lost 5 bases and 2 bases, there was a span of 19 bases. The CDR3 is 16 amino acids. Each CDR3 protein gets one entry after TCRdb re-called the 5' RACE reads with MiXCR. The sample lists 250,000 or so distinct CDR3 sequences, 15% to 20% occurring once. These data originate in a study of CD8 T cells in ankylosing spondylitis. The material sequenced was blood, either unsorted or a sorted T cell fraction (not recorded which). The TCR was taken from a male donor with ankylosing spondylitis or in good health (not recorded which). The chain combines TRBV6-1 with TRBJ2-7, with D perhaps TRBD1 or TRBD2 (5 bases each). The CDR3 nucleotides are TGTGCCAGCAGTCATCAGAACCGGGACGGGACCTACGAGCAGTACTTC. It encodes CASSHQNRDGTYEQYF.